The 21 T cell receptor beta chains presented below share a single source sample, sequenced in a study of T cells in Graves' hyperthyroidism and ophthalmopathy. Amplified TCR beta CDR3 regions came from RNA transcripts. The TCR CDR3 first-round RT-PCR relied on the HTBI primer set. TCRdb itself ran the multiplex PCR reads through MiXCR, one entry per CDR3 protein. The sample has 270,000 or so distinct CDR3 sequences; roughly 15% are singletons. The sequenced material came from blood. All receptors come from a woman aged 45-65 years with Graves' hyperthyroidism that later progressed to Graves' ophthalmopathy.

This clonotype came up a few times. The CDR3 nucleotides read TGTGCCAGCAGCCACCTAGGACAGGTCTCTGGAAACACCATATATTTT. Translation gives CASSHLGQVSGNTIYF. This chain uses TRBV3-1 with TRBJ1-3; 7 bases are shared with TRBD1. The V gene's germline CDR1 is LGHDT and CDR2 YNNKEL (reference sequence). This CDR3 region has 16 residues. V shed 3 bases and J 0 bases; nucleotides not matched to a gene: 5.

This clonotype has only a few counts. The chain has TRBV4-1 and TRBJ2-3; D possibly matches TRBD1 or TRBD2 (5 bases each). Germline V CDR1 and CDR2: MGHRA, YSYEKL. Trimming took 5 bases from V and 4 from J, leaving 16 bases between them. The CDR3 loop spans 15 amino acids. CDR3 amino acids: CASSTPGRGADTQYF. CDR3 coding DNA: TGCGCCAGCAGCACTCCGGGACGAGGGGCAGATACGCAGTATTTT.

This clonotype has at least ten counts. CDR3 sequence reads: CASSLGNIGGQSYNEQFF. In nucleotides, the CDR3 is TGTGCCAGCAGCTTAGGAAATATAGGGGGCCAGTCCTACAATGAGCAGTTCTTC. The chain links TRBV11-2 to TRBJ2-1; 7 nucleotides agree with TRBD1. This CDR3 has 18 residues. J gave up 1 base and V 1 base, and 10 bases lay outside the gene matches. CDR1 and CDR2 (germline): SGHAT, FQNNGV.

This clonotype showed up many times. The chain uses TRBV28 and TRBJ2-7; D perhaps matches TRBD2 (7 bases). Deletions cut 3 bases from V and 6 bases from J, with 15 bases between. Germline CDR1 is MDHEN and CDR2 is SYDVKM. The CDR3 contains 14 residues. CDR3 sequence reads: CASSFRRGRVEQYF. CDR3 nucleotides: TGTGCCAGCAGTTTTAGAAGGGGGAGGGTCGAGCAGTACTTC.

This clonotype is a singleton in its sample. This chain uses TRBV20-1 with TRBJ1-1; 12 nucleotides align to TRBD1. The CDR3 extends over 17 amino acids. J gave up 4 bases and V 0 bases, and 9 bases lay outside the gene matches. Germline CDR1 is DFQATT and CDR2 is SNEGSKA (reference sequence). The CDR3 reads CSARDRDRGRLGTEAFF. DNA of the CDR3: TGCAGTGCTAGAGATCGGGACAGGGGGCGCTTAGGCACTGAAGCTTTCTTT.

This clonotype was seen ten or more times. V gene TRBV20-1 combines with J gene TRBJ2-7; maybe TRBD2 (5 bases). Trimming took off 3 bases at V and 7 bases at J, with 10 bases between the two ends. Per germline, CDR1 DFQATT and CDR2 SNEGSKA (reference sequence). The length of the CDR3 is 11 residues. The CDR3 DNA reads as TGCAGTGCTAGCACTAGTATGGAGCAGTACTTC. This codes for CSASTSMEQYF.

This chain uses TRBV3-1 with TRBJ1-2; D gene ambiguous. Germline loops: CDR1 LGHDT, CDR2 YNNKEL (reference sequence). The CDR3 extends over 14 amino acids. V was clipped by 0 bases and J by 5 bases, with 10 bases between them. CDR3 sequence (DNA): TGTGCCAGCAGCCAAGATACGAGGTTTTATGGCTACACCTTC. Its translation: CASSQDTRFYGYTF. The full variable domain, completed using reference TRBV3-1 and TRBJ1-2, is DTAVSQTPKYLVTQMGNDKSIKCEQNLGHDTMYWYKQDSKKFLKIMFSYNNKELIINETVPNRFSPKSPDKAHLNLHINSLELGDSAVYFCASSQDTRFYGYTFGSGTRLTVV.

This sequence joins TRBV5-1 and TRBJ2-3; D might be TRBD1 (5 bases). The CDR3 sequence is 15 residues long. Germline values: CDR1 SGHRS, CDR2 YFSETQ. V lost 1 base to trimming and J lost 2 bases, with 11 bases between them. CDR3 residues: CASSLSGYSTDTQYF. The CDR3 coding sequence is TGCGCCAGCAGCTTGTCAGGGTACTCCACAGATACGCAGTATTTT.

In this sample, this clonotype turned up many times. DNA for the CDR3: TGTGCCAGCTTGGACAGGGATGGGGCCAACGTCCTGACTTTC. As protein: CASLDRDGANVLTF. The gene calls are TRBV6-1 and TRBJ2-6; 8 bases align to TRBD1. The CDR3 runs to 14 residues. J was trimmed by 3 bases and V by 8 bases; bases with no gene match: 3. The germline gives CDR1 MNHNS, CDR2 SASEGT.

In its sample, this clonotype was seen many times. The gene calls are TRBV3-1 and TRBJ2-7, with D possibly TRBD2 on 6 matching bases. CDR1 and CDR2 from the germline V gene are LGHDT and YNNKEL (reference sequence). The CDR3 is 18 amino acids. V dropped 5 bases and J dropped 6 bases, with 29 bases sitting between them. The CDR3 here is CASSVRRGPRTWVGEQYF. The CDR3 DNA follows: TGTGCCAGCAGCGTCCGGCGGGGACCGCGAACGTGGGTCGGCGAGCAGTACTTC.

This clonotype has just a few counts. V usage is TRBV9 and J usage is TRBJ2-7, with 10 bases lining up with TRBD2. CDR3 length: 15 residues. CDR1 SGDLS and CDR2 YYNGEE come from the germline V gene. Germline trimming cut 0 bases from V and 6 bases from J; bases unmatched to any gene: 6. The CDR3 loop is CASSVGASGSSEQYF. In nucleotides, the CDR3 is TGTGCCAGCAGCGTAGGTGCTAGCGGGAGTTCCGAGCAGTACTTC.

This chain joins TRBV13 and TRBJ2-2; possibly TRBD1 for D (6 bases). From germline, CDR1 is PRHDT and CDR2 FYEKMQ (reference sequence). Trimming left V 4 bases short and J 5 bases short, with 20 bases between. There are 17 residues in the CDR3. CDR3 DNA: TGTGCCAGCAGCTCCCACAGCGCAGGGGAAGTGACCGGGGAGCTGTTTTTT. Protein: CASSSHSAGEVTGELFF.

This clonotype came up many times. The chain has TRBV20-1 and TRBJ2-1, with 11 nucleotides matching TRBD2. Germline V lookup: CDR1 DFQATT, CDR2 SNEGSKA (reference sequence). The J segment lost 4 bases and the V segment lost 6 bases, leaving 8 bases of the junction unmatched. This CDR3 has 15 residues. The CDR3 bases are TGCAGTGCAGAGCTAGCGGGAGGTTATTACAATGAGCAGTTCTTC. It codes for CSAELAGGYYNEQFF.

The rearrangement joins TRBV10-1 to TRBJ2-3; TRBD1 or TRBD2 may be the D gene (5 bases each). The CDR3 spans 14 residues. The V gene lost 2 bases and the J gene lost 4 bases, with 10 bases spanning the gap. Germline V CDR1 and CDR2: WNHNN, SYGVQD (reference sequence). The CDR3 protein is CASSEPGAPDTQYF. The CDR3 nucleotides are TGCGCCAGCAGTGAGCCCGGGGCACCAGATACGCAGTATTTT.

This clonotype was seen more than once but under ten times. CDR3 DNA: TGTGCCAGCAGCTTAGGAGGAGCGGGAGGGCCGACAGATACGCAGTATTTT. This codes for CASSLGGAGGPTDTQYF. The chain is built from TRBV11-3 and TRBJ2-3; 10 bases match TRBD2. The CDR3 has 17 residues. With V trimmed by 1 base and J by 3 bases, 7 bases remained unmatched. Germline V gene data show CDR1 as SGHNT and CDR2 as YENEEA.

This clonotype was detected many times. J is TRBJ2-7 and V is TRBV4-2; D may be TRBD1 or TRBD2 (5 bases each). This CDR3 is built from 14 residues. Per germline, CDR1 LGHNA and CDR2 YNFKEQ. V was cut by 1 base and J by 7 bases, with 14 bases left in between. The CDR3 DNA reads TGTGCCAGCAGCCAAGGTGGGGACCGCCTTGAGCAGTACTTC. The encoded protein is CASSQGGDRLEQYF.

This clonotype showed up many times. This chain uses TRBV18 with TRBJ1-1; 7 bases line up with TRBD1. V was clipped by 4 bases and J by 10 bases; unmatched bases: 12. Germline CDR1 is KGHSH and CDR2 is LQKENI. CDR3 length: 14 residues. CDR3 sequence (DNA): TGTGCCAGCTCACAACGGGGACAGATTTTGGTAGCTTTCTTT. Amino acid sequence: CASSQRGQILVAFF.

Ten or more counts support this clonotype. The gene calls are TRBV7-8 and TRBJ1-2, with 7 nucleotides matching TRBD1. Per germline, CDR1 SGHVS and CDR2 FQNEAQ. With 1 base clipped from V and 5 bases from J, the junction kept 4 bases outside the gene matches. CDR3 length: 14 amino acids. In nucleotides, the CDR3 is TGTGCCAGCAGCTTAGGGCAGGGGGGATATGGCTACACCTTC. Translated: CASSLGQGGYGYTF.

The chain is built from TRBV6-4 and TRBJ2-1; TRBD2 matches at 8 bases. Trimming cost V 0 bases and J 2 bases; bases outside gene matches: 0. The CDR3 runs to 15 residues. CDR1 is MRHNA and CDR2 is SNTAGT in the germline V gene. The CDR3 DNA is TGTGCCAGCAGTGACTCAGCGGGGGCCTACAATGAGCAGTTCTTC. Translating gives CASSDSAGAYNEQFF.

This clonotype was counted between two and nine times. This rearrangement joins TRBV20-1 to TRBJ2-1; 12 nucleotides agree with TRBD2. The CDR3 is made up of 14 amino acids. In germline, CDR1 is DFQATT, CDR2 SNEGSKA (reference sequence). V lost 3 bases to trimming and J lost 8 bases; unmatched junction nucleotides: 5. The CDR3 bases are TGCAGTGCTAGGACTAGCGGGAGACGTGATGAGCAGTTCTTC. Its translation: CSARTSGRRDEQFF.

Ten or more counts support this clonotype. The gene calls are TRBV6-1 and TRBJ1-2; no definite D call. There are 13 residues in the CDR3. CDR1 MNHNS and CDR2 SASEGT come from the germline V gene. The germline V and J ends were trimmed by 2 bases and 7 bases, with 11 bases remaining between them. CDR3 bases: TGTGCCAGCAGTGAATCCGGGCTGAGTGGCTACACCTTC. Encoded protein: CASSESGLSGYTF.